The source of this T cell receptor (beta chain) is a study of blood T cells in healthy people across ages (dated by TCRdb to between 2014 and 2017). Looking at the study overall: In model experiments, roughly one uniquely barcoded TCR beta cDNA molecule per two T cells was captured by template switching. To track age-related changes in TCR beta repertoire diversity, the study relied on deep sequencing normalized with unique cDNA molecular identifiers. Donors were grouped into four age groups: young (average roughly 17 years), middle-aged (approximately 41), aged (around 60) and long-lived (about 89). To avoid experimental bias, donors of different ages were randomly spread across the sequencing lanes. Using the same blood draw, the study looked at two additional independent replicas of 1 million unique cDNA reads for two donors, one aged 18 to 30 and the other aged 80 or older. Broader findings and caveats from the paper: There was a strong correlation between observed TCR beta diversity and the percentage of naive T cells measured by flow cytometry. Estimates of total diversity based on one million sequenced T cells were regarded as lower bounds and as underestimates. Because profiling used bulk unsorted PBMCs, naive and antigen-experienced compartments could not be compared conclusively. As age increased, observed TCR beta diversity per million T cells dropped in a roughly linear way, and a significant reduction was already evident by age about 40. Compared with the aged group, more naive CD4+ T cells, fewer expanded clones and increased TCR diversity were shown by the long-lived group, suggesting age selection. Because the CMV infection status of the donors was unknown, age-related changes in expanded clonotypes may potentially have been confounded.

Donors were 35 to 40 systemically healthy Caucasian individuals from Russia aged about 6 to 100 years. Approximately 11 milliliters of peripheral blood were drawn from each donor into EDTA-treated Vacutainer tubes. Ficoll-Paque density-gradient centrifugation was used to isolate PBMCs, with at least 7 million per sample. Total RNA was extracted from PBMCs with Trizol reagent, with at least 5.5 micrograms obtained per sample. For every donor, flow cytometry on a PBMC aliquot measured the percentage of naive CD45RAhigh/CD27high T cells. At the junction V is shortened by 4 bases and J by 0 bases, with 10 bases in between. There are 16 amino acids in the CDR3, from cysteine to phenylalanine inclusive. CDR3 DNA is the only sequence kept; it has 48 bases, read in frame from the first base. CDR1 is given as KGHSH and CDR2 as LQKENI, both from the germline V gene. Regarding this clonotype: The specificity of this receptor is unknown. Within one base of it there is no much larger clone, and no base qualities were kept.

Libraries were built with 5' RACE. This sample was sequenced with an Illumina HiSeq 2500. A second PCR of roughly 7 to 12 cycles was run with a J-beta primer mix and a sample-barcoded 5' primer. A template-switch 5' adaptor carrying 12 random nucleotides introduced a unique molecular identifier onto each TCR beta cDNA molecule. At least 2.5 million CDR3-containing paired-end reads were obtained from each sample. The Mint cDNA synthesis kit, primed by a TRBC-specific oligonucleotide, was used to synthesize first-strand cDNA from all RNA. Following uracil-DNA glycosylase treatment, all cDNA underwent a first 18-cycle PCR with the universal primers M1SS and BC2_uni_R. The authors' pipeline ran thus. For normalization, 1 million high-quality reads, each with a distinct molecular identifier, were randomly selected from each sample. Instead of being binned into consensus sequences, reads with shared molecular identifiers were discarded. MiTCR, run with a Q25 quality threshold and the strictest error-elimination algorithm, handled CDR3 identification, clonotype clustering and error correction. A nonparametric unseen species model with Euler transformation was used to estimate lower-bound total TCR beta diversity. TCRdb took the public reads, trimmed them with fastp at Q25, ran MiXCR for clone calling and kept in-frame beta chains. Entries are consolidated by CDR3 protein sequence, retaining the most common genes and DNA. TCRdb, not the original authors, processed these V and J calls. The sample table contains approximately 600,000 distinct CDR3 sequences; only one count was recorded for roughly 58% of them. The ten largest make up 30% to 45% of the sample.

In this chain, TRBV18 is recombined with TRBJ2-6, and possibly TRBD2, on 6 matching bases. This sequence was found in a man between 60 and 75 years old in good health. Specimen: blood. Here is the DNA: TGTGCCAGCTCACTGCCCGGGAGCTCTGGGGCCAACGTCCTGACTTTC. This sequence encodes CASSLPGSSGANVLTF.